These 24 T cell receptor beta chains were all obtained from the same sample, sequenced in a study of cytotoxic CD8 clonotypes in ibrutinib-treated CLL. Profiling relied on immunoSEQ multiplex PCR, and the TCRdb table lists in-frame clones only, not all of them. This sample has about 140,000 clones; more than 70% occur once, and the top ten carry 7.6%. Sequences were derived from PBMCs, sampled after 36 months of ibrutinib treatment. Every receptor here comes from a human donor with chronic lymphocytic leukemia.

This clone has just a few counts. V and J are TRBV6-1 and TRBJ1-6; the match to TRBD1 covers 7 bases. The CDR3 length is 17 residues. V was clipped by 1 base and J by 10 bases; unmatched bases: 13. Per germline, CDR1 MNHNS and CDR2 SASEGT. The CDR3 here is CASSEGAGTEPFSPLHF. In DNA form, the CDR3 reads TGTGCCAGCAGTGAAGGGGCCGGGACAGAACCCTTCTCACCCCTCCACTTT.

This clone appeared once. This chain connects TRBV6-1 to TRBJ1-2, with TRBD1 matching over 7 bases. The CDR3 is made up of 14 amino acids. V lost 3 bases, J lost 7 bases, and 8 bases stayed unmatched. Germline-derived CDR1 and CDR2 are MNHNS and SASEGT. CDR3 in DNA: TGTGCCAGCAGTGAGCACAGGGGTGTGTCTGGCTACACCTTC. Translated, it gives CASSEHRGVSGYTF.

The gene calls are TRBV27 and TRBJ1-1, with D possibly TRBD1 on 6 matching bases. Trimming took 6 bases from V and 4 from J, leaving 15 bases between them. CDR3 size: 14 residues. Germline CDR1 is MNHEY and CDR2 is SMNVEV (reference sequence). The CDR3 region is CASRSGQGPTEAFF. As DNA, the CDR3 is TGTGCCAGCAGGTCAGGTCAGGGGCCCACTGAAGCTTTCTTT.

CDR3 nucleotides: TGCGCCAGCAGCCTACAGGGGGGACATTCACCCCTCCACTTT. Translation: CASSLQGGHSPLHF. The chain has TRBV4-1 and TRBJ1-6, with TRBD1 identical over 8 bases. Germline V gives CDR1 MGHRA, CDR2 YSYEKL. CDR3 length equals 14 residues. V lost 4 bases to trimming and J lost 8 bases; unmatched junction nucleotides: 4.

V is TRBV10-3 and J is TRBJ1-6, with TRBD1 as a possible D gene (5 bases). The CDR3 consists of 16 residues. Trimming took off 6 bases at V and 10 bases at J, with 22 bases between the two ends. Germline V gene lookup returns CDR1 ENHRY and CDR2 SYGVKD. The CDR3 DNA is TGTGCCATCAGGGGGACCCAAGCGGGTTTAAACTCACCCCTCCACTTT. Its protein product is CAIRGTQAGLNSPLHF.

The chain is built from TRBV28 and TRBJ1-6; 10 positions match TRBD1. Germline V gene data show CDR1 as MDHEN and CDR2 as SYDVKM. The CDR3 extends over 14 amino acids. The ends lost 5 bases at V and 10 bases at J; junction bases unmatched: 5. CDR3 sequence: CASSRDRGLSPLHF. CDR3 DNA: TGTGCCAGCAGTCGGGACAGGGGCCTCTCACCCCTCCACTTT.

The rearrangement uses TRBV5-1 and TRBJ2-2; 7 bases align to TRBD2. The CDR3 has 16 amino acids. Germline V gene sequence: CDR1 SGHRS, CDR2 YFSETQ. Unmatched junction bases numbered 15, after V lost 7 bases and J lost 6 bases. In DNA, the CDR3 is TGCGCCAGCTGGGCTCTGGCGGGAGTTACGGCCGGGGAGCTGTTTTTT. Translation gives CASWALAGVTAGELFF.

The rearrangement links TRBV2 to TRBJ2-7; D gene uncertain. CDR1 SNHLY and CDR2 FYNNEI come from the germline V gene. The CDR3 runs to 12 residues. Trimming removed 5 bases from V and 6 bases from J, with 11 bases in between. CDR3 nucleotide sequence: TGTGCCAGCAGTTGGGCTCAAGGCGAGCAGTACTTC. This sequence encodes CASSWAQGEQYF.

The chain joins TRBV27 to TRBJ2-1, with unresolved D. V lost 4 bases, J lost 8 bases, and 12 bases lay in between. Germline lookup yields CDR1 MNHEY and CDR2 SMNVEV (reference sequence). The CDR3 is 13 amino acids. This chain's CDR3 is CASSWARFDEQFF. DNA of the CDR3: TGTGCCAGCAGTTGGGCCCGTTTCGATGAGCAGTTCTTC.

Turning to this clone: Different DNA sequences within this sample yield the same CDR3. The rearrangement links TRBV28 to TRBJ1-2; D is uncertain. Trimming removed 7 bases at V and 4 bases at J, with 7 bases between. CDR1 and CDR2 (germline): MDHEN, SYDVKM. The CDR3 has 11 amino acids. CDR3 sequence reads: CASNLGYGYTF. The CDR3 DNA follows: TGTGCCAGCAACCTCGGCTATGGCTACACCTTC.

The chain carries TRBV6-6 and TRBJ1-3; the D is unclear. The CDR3 sequence is 15 residues long. Trimming cost V 7 bases and J 2 bases, with 15 bases left between them. Germline loops: CDR1 MNHNY, CDR2 SVGAGI (reference sequence). CDR3 protein: CASTTSEAPGNTIYF. The CDR3, as DNA: TGTGCCAGCACCACCTCCGAGGCACCTGGAAACACCATATATTTT.

The V and J genes are TRBV6-5 and TRBJ1-2; D might be TRBD1 (6 bases). Trimming cost V 5 bases and J 5 bases, with 18 bases left between them. Germline V gene lookup returns CDR1 MNHEY and CDR2 SVGAGI. The CDR3 runs to 15 residues. The CDR3: CASSKGVGSGYGYTF. The CDR3 DNA is TGTGCCAGCAGTAAGGGGGTGGGGAGCGGGTATGGCTACACCTTC.

This chain joins TRBV7-9 and TRBJ2-3; tentatively, D is TRBD1 (6 bases). CDR1 and CDR2 (germline): SEHNR, FQNEAQ (reference sequence). This CDR3 spans 14 amino acids. V dropped 5 bases and J dropped 1 base, with 10 bases sitting between them. As DNA, the CDR3 is TGTGCCAGCAGCCATCACAGGGGCACAGATACGCAGTATTTT. This sequence encodes CASSHHRGTDTQYF.

J is TRBJ2-5 and V is TRBV4-1, with 13 bases identical to TRBD2. The CDR3 is 17 residues long. Trimming took 3 bases from V and 2 from J; bases not matched to a gene: 6. Germline V gives CDR1 MGHRA, CDR2 YSYEKL. The DNA of the CDR3 is TGCGCCAGCAGCCAGGGCGAGGGACTAGCGGGGCAAGAGACCCAGTACTTC. Translated, it gives CASSQGEGLAGQETQYF.

This clone was seen only a few times. This chain uses TRBV6-5 with TRBJ1-2, with TRBD1 matching over 10 bases. The germline V gene encodes CDR1 MNHEY and CDR2 SVGAGI. The CDR3 runs 15 residues. V lost 0 bases to trimming and J lost 7 bases; unmatched junction nucleotides: 5. DNA for the CDR3: TGTGCCAGCAGTTACTCGGACAGGGGGAAAGTTGGCTACACCTTC. It translates to CASSYSDRGKVGYTF.

This clone showed up just a few times. The chain links TRBV28 to TRBJ1-4; D perhaps matches TRBD1 (5 bases). V was shortened by 4 bases and J by 5 bases, with 14 bases between the two germline ends. Germline CDR1 MDHEN, CDR2 SYDVKM. This CDR3 has 15 amino acids. The CDR3 DNA reads TGTGCCAGCAGTTCCCCCGGGACGGGGAATGAAAAACTGTTTTTT. It yields the protein CASSSPGTGNEKLFF.

The rearrangement joins TRBV7-2 to TRBJ1-2; no definite D call. Trimming left V 3 bases short and J 8 bases short, with 10 bases between. The CDR3 contains 12 residues. CDR1 and CDR2 (germline): SGHTA, FQGNSA. CDR3 in amino acids: CASSLRGNGYTF. In DNA form, the CDR3 reads TGTGCCAGCAGCTTGCGAGGAAACGGCTACACCTTC.

The rearrangement links TRBV5-1 to TRBJ2-3, with D possibly being TRBD1 or TRBD2 (6 bases each). Germline V CDR1 and CDR2: SGHRS, YFSETQ. Trimming pared 6 bases from V and 1 base from J, leaving 12 bases between. CDR3 length: 14 amino acids. This chain's CDR3 is CASKGGFRTDTQYF. The CDR3 DNA follows: TGCGCCAGCAAGGGGGGCTTTCGCACAGATACGCAGTATTTT.

This clone was seen only once. The chain joins TRBV5-8 to TRBJ2-7; 9 bases line up with TRBD1. V was clipped by 4 bases and J by 6 bases; unmatched bases: 11. CDR1 is SGHTS and CDR2 is YDEGEE in the germline V gene. This CDR3 has 15 amino acids. In nucleotides, the CDR3 is TGTGCCAGCAGCGAATCGACCGGGACAGGGACCGAGCAGTACTTC. Residues: CASSESTGTGTEQYF.

The chain uses TRBV9 and TRBJ2-2, with 9 bases fitting TRBD1. The CDR3 is made up of 15 amino acids. Looked up from germline, CDR1 is SGDLS and CDR2 is YYNGEE. Germline trimming cut 3 bases from V and 6 bases from J; bases unmatched to any gene: 6. The CDR3 loop reads CASSAWTGAPGELFF. The CDR3 DNA is TGTGCCAGCAGCGCTTGGACAGGGGCGCCCGGGGAGCTGTTTTTT.

The sample holds a few counts of this clone. The CDR3 protein is CAWSPEWGTGGSPLHF. Here the CDR3 DNA reads TGTGCCTGGAGCCCGGAGTGGGGGACAGGGGGTTCACCCCTCCACTTT. V gene TRBV30 combines with J gene TRBJ1-6; TRBD1 matches at 11 bases. The CDR3 consists of 16 residues. The J segment lost 9 bases and the V segment lost 3 bases, leaving 10 bases of the junction unmatched. CDR1 GTSNPN and CDR2 SVGIG come from the germline V gene (reference sequence).

This chain joins TRBV6-5 and TRBJ1-4, with D maybe TRBD1 (6 bases). Per the germline V gene, CDR1 is MNHEY and CDR2 is SVGAGI. CDR3 length: 10 residues. V lost 5 bases to trimming and J lost 17 bases, with 12 bases between them. For the CDR3, the DNA is TGTGCCAGCAGTGGCCGGGACAAATTTTTT. Its translation: CASSGRDKFF.

CDR3 bases: TGTGCCAGCAGCCTGATGAACACTGAAGCTTTCTTT. Amino acids: CASSLMNTEAFF. The chain uses TRBV6-1 and TRBJ1-1; D ambiguous. Germline V gene data show CDR1 as MNHNS and CDR2 as SASEGT. This CDR3 spans 12 amino acids. Between the trimmed V and J ends, which lost 6 bases and 0 bases, there was a span of 5 bases.

The chain employs TRBV30 and TRBJ1-5; D remains ambiguous. Germline CDR1 and CDR2: GTSNPN and SVGIG (reference sequence). V lost 2 bases to trimming and J lost 9 bases, with 11 bases between them. The CDR3 sequence is 12 residues long. The CDR3 sequence: CAWSRGLGPQHF. As DNA, the CDR3 is TGTGCCTGGAGTCGAGGCCTCGGGCCCCAGCATTTT.